A selection of T cell receptor beta chains follows, all from one sample in a study of T cells in localized non-small cell lung cancer. TCRdb's table, derived via immunoSEQ multiplex PCR, lists solely in-frame clones and lacks some. The table has roughly 70,000 clones, roughly nine tenths seen once. The sample here was peripheral blood, taken before any cancer treatment. The receptors shown here come from a male donor aged 60 or older with stage III squamous cell lung carcinoma. The CDR3 runs from the conserved cysteine through the conserved F or W. The order of the fields is J gene, V gene, D gene, clone size, CDR3 DNA, CDR3 protein. A D gene is named only where the DNA matches it firmly. The listing skips clone size in some rows; elsewhere it reads once, few, many or a size class.

TRBJ1-2 | TRBV29-1 | TRBD1 | - | TGCAGCGTGAGGGGGCAGGGAAGCGACTATGGCTACACCTTC | CSVRGQGSDYGYTF
TRBJ1-5 | TRBV28 | - | - | TGTGCCAGCAGCGCCCACGGTGGGCAGGGTCAGCCCCAGCATTTT | CASSAHGGQGQPQHF
TRBJ2-1 | TRBV7-9 | TRBD2 | - | TGTGCCAGCAGCGGGACTAGCGCCTTCAATGAGCAGTTCTTC | CASSGTSAFNEQFF
TRBJ1-6 | TRBV19 | - | - | TGTGCCAGTAGTATAGATCCGGAGGGGCAGGTTTCACCCCTCCACTTT | CASSIDPEGQVSPLHF
TRBJ2-2 | TRBV11-2 | TRBD1 | - | TGTGCCAGCAGCTGGATTGGACAGGGTGGACGGGAGCTGTTTTTT | CASSWIGQGGRELFF
TRBJ1-1 | TRBV14 | TRBD1 | few | TGTGCCAGCAGCCAAGTAGGGACAGGGAACACTGAAGCTTTCTTT | CASSQVGTGNTEAFF
TRBJ1-1 | TRBV12-5 | - | - | TGTGCTAGTGGTTTGGGGACGGTGGAGACTGAAGCTTTCTTT | CASGLGTVETEAFF
TRBJ1-6 | TRBV2 | - | few | TGTGCCAGCAGTGAACGCTCCTATAATTCACCCCTCCACTTT | CASSERSYNSPLHF
TRBJ2-1 | TRBV10-2 | - | - | TGCGCCAGCAGCCCGGGACCGTACAATGAGCAGTTCTTC | CASSPGPYNEQFF
TRBJ2-3 | TRBV7-2 | TRBD1 | - | TGTGCCAGCAGCTTTCCGAGGGGGCAAGGCACAGATACGCAGTATTTT | CASSFPRGQGTDTQYF
TRBJ1-1 | TRBV5-1 | - | - | TGCGCCAGCAGCTTGTTCGCCAGGGAGAACACTGAAGCTTTCTTT | CASSLFARENTEAFF
TRBJ1-6 | TRBV11-2 | - | once | TGTGCCAGCAGCTTAAGTGAGGGGGGCGGTTCACCCCTCCACTTT | CASSLSEGGGSPLHF
TRBJ2-1 | TRBV5-6 | - | once | TGTGCCAGCAGCTTGCCAGGGAGTACCTACAATGAGCAGTTCTTC | CASSLPGSTYNEQFF
TRBJ2-3 | TRBV11-2 | - | once | TGTGCCAGCAGCTTAGATCCGGGGACAGATACGCAGTATTTT | CASSLDPGTDTQYF
TRBJ1-1 | TRBV2 | - | - | TGTGCCAGCAGTGTACCGGGCACTGAAGCTTTCTTT | CASSVPGTEAFF
TRBJ2-3 | TRBV7-2 | - | few | TGTGCCAGCAGCTTAGCCGGGGGCCGGCGGGATACGCAGTATTTT | CASSLAGGRRDTQYF
TRBJ1-2 | TRBV2 | TRBD1 | once | TGTGCCAGCAGTGAGTTGACAGGGGCCGGAAGCTATGGCTACACCTTC | CASSELTGAGSYGYTF
TRBJ1-1 | TRBV5-1 | - | once | TGCGCCAGCAGCTTGGGGGGAATTGAAGCTTTCTTT | CASSLGGIEAFF
TRBJ1-2 | TRBV5-1 | - | - | TGCGCCAGCAGAAGACGATCAGGGGCAAGCTATGGCTACACCTTC | CASRRRSGASYGYTF
TRBJ1-2 | TRBV14 | - | - | TGTGCCAGCAGCCCCGGCGGGGGGAACTATGGCTACACCTTC | CASSPGGGNYGYTF
TRBJ1-3 | TRBV6-1 | - | - | TGTGCCAGCAGTGTACGGGGGCTAGGTGGAAACACCATATATTTT | CASSVRGLGGNTIYF
TRBJ2-5 | TRBV18 | TRBD1 | - | TGTGCCAGCTCCCTTGAGACAGGGGAAGAGACCCAGTACTTC | CASSLETGEETQYF
TRBJ2-2 | TRBV21-1 | - | - | TGTGCCAGCACCCCAAAAGGATCGTGGTTGTACACCGGGGAGCTGTTTTTT | CASTPKGSWLYTGELFF
TRBJ1-2 | TRBV25-1 | - | - | TGTGCCAGCATGGCAGGCGCCGGCTACACCTTC | CASMAGAGYTF
TRBJ1-5 | TRBV6-5 | - | few | TGTGCCAGCAGTTACAGGGTTTGGGACAATCAGCCCCAGCATTTT | CASSYRVWDNQPQHF
TRBJ1-2 | TRBV7-2 | - | - | TGTGCCAGCAGCATTAGGGCGCTCCTATATGGCTACACCTTC | CASSIRALLYGYTF
TRBJ2-2 | TRBV4-2 | TRBD1 | - | TGTGCCAGCAGCCTAGGGGACAGGGTTAACGGGGAGCTGTTTTTT | CASSLGDRVNGELFF
TRBJ1-5 | TRBV29-1 | - | - | TGCAGCGTGGGGGGTTCCAGCAATCAGCCCCAGCATTTT | CSVGGSSNQPQHF
TRBJ1-3 | TRBV4-2 | TRBD1 | - | TGTGCCAGCAGCCAGGGGGACAGGGAAGGAAACACCATATATTTT | CASSQGDREGNTIYF
TRBJ2-5 | TRBV25-1 | TRBD1 | - | TGTGCCAGCAGTGACAGACAGGGGGCTCACCAAGAGACCCAGTACTTC | CASSDRQGAHQETQYF
TRBJ1-1 | TRBV2 | - | - | TGTGCCAGCAGCGACGTTGCTCGGACGAATGAAGCTTTCTTT | CASSDVARTNEAFF
TRBJ2-7 | TRBV7-2 | TRBD1 | - | TGTGCCAGCAGCTTTGGGACAGGGTCGGGAGAGCAGTACTTC | CASSFGTGSGEQYF
TRBJ1-6 | TRBV7-8 | - | - | TGTGCCAGCAGCTTAGGACTGGGGAATTCACCCCTCCACTTT | CASSLGLGNSPLHF
TRBJ1-2 | TRBV4-3 | - | once | TGCGCCAGCGGCCGCCTCCGGGAGGGGTCGGGCTACACCTTC | CASGRLREGSGYTF
TRBJ2-3 | TRBV2 | - | - | TGTGCCAGCAGTGTGAACAGTATCAGATCTGATACGCAGTATTTT | CASSVNSIRSDTQYF
TRBJ1-4 | TRBV5-1 | - | - | TGCGCCAGCAGCTTGGGGGGCAGACCTAATGAAAAACTGTTTTTT | CASSLGGRPNEKLFF
TRBJ1-1 | TRBV5-8 | - | - | TGTGCCAGCAGCCTAGACACGTGGACTGAAGCTTTCTTT | CASSLDTWTEAFF
TRBJ1-2 | TRBV5-6 | - | once | TGTGCCAGCAGCCCAGGGCAGGGTGGCTACACCTTC | CASSPGQGGYTF
TRBJ2-3 | TRBV5-4 | - | - | TGTGCCAGCAGCTTTGTCCAGGGCATTACAGATACGCAGTATTTT | CASSFVQGITDTQYF
TRBJ2-3 | TRBV5-1 | TRBD1 | - | TGCGCCAGCAGCTTAGCGACAGGGGGCTTCACAGATACGCAGTATTTT | CASSLATGGFTDTQYF
TRBJ1-6 | TRBV6-6 | TRBD1 | - | TGTGCCAGCAGTTCGCCGGACAGGCCAAATTCACCCCTCCACTTT | CASSSPDRPNSPLHF
TRBJ2-3 | TRBV18 | TRBD2 | - | TGTGCCAGCTCCTGGACTAGCGGGGGCGGGGAAGATACGCAGTATTTT | CASSWTSGGGEDTQYF
TRBJ2-5 | TRBV11-2 | - | - | TGTGCCAGCAGCTTAGTTAGTGGGCGGGAGACCCAGTACTTC | CASSLVSGRETQYF
TRBJ1-6 | TRBV6-1 | TRBD1 | - | TGTGCCAGCAGGCCTCCGGGACAGGGAATTTCACCCCTCCACTTT | CASRPPGQGISPLHF
TRBJ2-7 | TRBV27 | - | - | TGTGCCAGCAGTCAACACGGGACTGAAACCTACGAGCAGTACTTC | CASSQHGTETYEQYF
TRBJ2-3 | TRBV7-2 | TRBD2 | - | TGTGCCAGCAGCTTAGGCTCTAGCGGGGGGGTTTATACGCAGTATTTT | CASSLGSSGGVYTQYF
TRBJ2-4 | TRBV18 | TRBD1 | few | TGTGCCAGCTCCCCTGGACAGGGGGCTCAAAACATTCAGTACTTC | CASSPGQGAQNIQYF
TRBJ1-2 | TRBV6-5 | TRBD1 | - | TGTGCCAGCAGGGAGACGGGACAGGGAGGCTACACCTTC | CASRETGQGGYTF
TRBJ1-2 | TRBV4-2 | - | - | TGTGCCAGCAGCCAAGAAGTGACGGGTGGCTACACCTTC | CASSQEVTGGYTF
TRBJ2-3 | TRBV15 | TRBD2 | - | TGTGCCACCAGCAGAGATAGACTAGCGGGTACAGATACGCAGTATTTT | CATSRDRLAGTDTQYF
TRBJ2-1 | TRBV6-5 | - | - | TGTGCCAGCAGCTCAGGGAATGAGCAGTTCTTC | CASSSGNEQFF
TRBJ1-1 | TRBV5-1 | TRBD1 | - | TGCGCCAGCAGGGACAGGGGGCATGAAGCTTTCTTT | CASRDRGHEAFF
TRBJ2-3 | TRBV6-4 | TRBD2 | - | TGTGCCAGCAGTGAGTCTAGCGGGGAGGCAGATACGCAGTATTTT | CASSESSGEADTQYF
TRBJ1-1 | TRBV7-2 | - | - | TGTGCCAGCAGCTCCTACAGTTCTGAAGCTTTCTTT | CASSSYSSEAFF
TRBJ2-5 | TRBV29-1 | - | - | TGCAGCGCCGAGAGGGCAGAGACCCAGTACTTC | CSAERAETQYF
TRBJ1-6 | TRBV7-2 | - | - | TGTGCCAGCAGCCTGGCCCAGGACAGTCCACCCCTCCACTTT | CASSLAQDSPPLHF
TRBJ1-1 | TRBV6-5 | - | - | TGTGCCAGCAGGGGTAGTGGTGAAGCTTTCTTT | CASRGSGEAFF
TRBJ2-5 | TRBV7-2 | - | - | TGTGCCAGCAGCCCGGGGACCGCCGGGACCCAGTACTTC | CASSPGTAGTQYF
TRBJ2-3 | TRBV5-1 | - | - | TGCGCCAGCAGCTTAGGGGCCATCACAGATACGCAGTATTTT | CASSLGAITDTQYF